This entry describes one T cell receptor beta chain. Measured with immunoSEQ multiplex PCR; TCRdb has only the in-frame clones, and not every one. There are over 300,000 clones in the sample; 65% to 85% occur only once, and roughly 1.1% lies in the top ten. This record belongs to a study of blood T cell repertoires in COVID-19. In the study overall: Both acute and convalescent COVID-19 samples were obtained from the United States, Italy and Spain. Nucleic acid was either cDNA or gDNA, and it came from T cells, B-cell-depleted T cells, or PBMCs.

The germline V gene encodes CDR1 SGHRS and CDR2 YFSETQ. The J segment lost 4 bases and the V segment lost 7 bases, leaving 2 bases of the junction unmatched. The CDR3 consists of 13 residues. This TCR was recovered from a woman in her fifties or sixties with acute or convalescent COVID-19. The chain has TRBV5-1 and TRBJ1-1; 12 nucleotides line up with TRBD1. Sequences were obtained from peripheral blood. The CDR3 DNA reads TGCGCCAGCTCGGGACAGGGGGCCACTGAAGCTTTCTTT. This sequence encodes CASSGQGATEAFF.